These T cell receptor beta chains were read from a single sample in a study of blood T cell repertoires in COVID-19. The repertoire was sequenced with immunoSEQ multiplex PCR; TCRdb's copy has only in-frame clones and lacks some. Found here are about 260,000 clones, approximately 85% of them singletons; the top ten hold around 1.9%. The sequenced material came from PBMCs or T cells enriched from blood (not recorded which). The receptors stem from a woman aged 50 to 60 who had recovered from COVID-19. Both conserved end residues are part of each CDR3. The D gene is left open where the match is weak. Clone size is stated in some rows and not others, as once, few, many or a class when expanded.

clone_size	j_call	d_call	v_call	cdr3_aa	cdr3_nt
-	TRBJ1-5	-	TRBV24-1	CATSDRAGSHQPQHF	TGTGCCACCAGTGACCGGGCGGGTTCCCATCAGCCCCAGCATTTT
-	TRBJ1-1	TRBD1	TRBV6-5	CASRTGTNTEAFF	TGTGCCAGCCGGACAGGAACGAACACTGAAGCTTTCTTT
-	TRBJ1-4	TRBD1	TRBV5-1	CASSIRTGGRANEKLFF	TGCGCCAGCAGCATTCGGACAGGGGGTAGAGCTAATGAAAAACTGTTTTTT
once	TRBJ2-7	-	TRBV27	CASSLPGAEQYF	TGTGCCAGCAGTTTACCAGGGGCCGAGCAGTACTTC
-	TRBJ2-5	-	TRBV4-1	CASSLRHWGEKETQYF	TGCGCCAGCAGCCTTCGTCATTGGGGGGAAAAAGAGACCCAGTACTTC
-	TRBJ2-3	-	TRBV7-6	CASSFSRENTQYF	TGTGCCAGCAGCTTCAGCAGGGAAAATACGCAGTATTTT
-	TRBJ1-2	TRBD1	TRBV10-3	CAISESWTGSRGFGGYTF	TGTGCCATCAGTGAGTCGTGGACAGGGTCTAGGGGCTTTGGTGGCTACACCTTC
-	TRBJ1-3	-	TRBV5-1	CASSLESRPLHF	TGCGCCAGCAGCTTGGAGAGCAGGCCCCTGCATTTT
-	TRBJ1-1	TRBD1	TRBV28	CASSLGLGQWNTEAFF	TGTGCCAGCAGTTTAGGTTTGGGACAGTGGAACACTGAAGCTTTCTTT
-	TRBJ1-5	-	TRBV28	CASSLSVAGLTSNQPQHF	TGTGCCAGCTCCCTATCGGTGGCAGGGCTAACGAGCAATCAGCCCCAGCATTTT
-	TRBJ1-1	TRBD1	TRBV10-1	CASSVARDSRAFF	TGCGCCAGCAGCGTAGCCCGGGACAGCCGGGCTTTCTTT
-	TRBJ2-1	-	TRBV18	CASSQGSYNEQFF	TGTGCCAGCTCACAGGGGTCCTACAATGAGCAGTTCTTC
-	TRBJ2-1	TRBD2	TRBV10-1	CASSEMVAGAYNEQFF	TGCGCCAGCAGTGAGATGGTAGCGGGGGCCTACAATGAGCAGTTCTTC
few	TRBJ2-7	TRBD1	TRBV6-5	CASRRTGGSNEQYF	TGTGCCAGCAGACGGACAGGGGGTAGCAACGAGCAGTACTTC
-	TRBJ1-2	-	TRBV30	CAWSVSDYGYTF	TGTGCCTGGAGTGTGTCCGACTATGGCTACACCTTC
-	TRBJ1-2	-	TRBV27	CASKSLGSGTDYGYTF	TGTGCCAGCAAATCTCTTGGCTCGGGTACGGACTATGGCTACACCTTC
few	TRBJ2-2	TRBD2	TRBV29-1	CSVEDRGAGELFF	TGCAGCGTTGAAGATCGGGGGGCCGGGGAGCTGTTTTTT
-	TRBJ2-1	-	TRBV7-2	CASVNTPRDRQFF	TGTGCCAGCGTCAACACCCCCCGCGACAGGCAGTTCTTC
-	TRBJ2-7	-	TRBV13	CASSLVGGLGEQYF	TGTGCCAGCAGCTTAGTCGGGGGATTGGGCGAGCAGTACTTC
-	TRBJ1-6	-	TRBV27	CASRPGAGNSPLHF	TGTGCCAGCAGACCAGGGGCTGGTAATTCACCCCTCCACTTT
-	TRBJ2-1	TRBD2	TRBV24-1	CATSAMGLAGRNEQFF	TGTGCCACCAGTGCTATGGGACTAGCGGGACGCAATGAGCAGTTCTTC
-	TRBJ2-1	TRBD2	TRBV7-7	CASSSGLAGHNEQFF	TGTGCTAGCAGCTCTGGACTAGCGGGACACAATGAGCAGTTCTTC
-	TRBJ2-7	-	TRBV10-2	CASSETGLYYEQYF	TGCGCCAGCAGTGAGACCGGTCTTTACTACGAGCAGTACTTC
-	TRBJ1-1	-	TRBV5-1	CASSLAVGVSDQAFF	TGCGCCAGCAGCTTGGCCGTAGGGGTATCGGATCAAGCTTTCTTT
-	TRBJ2-5	-	TRBV7-2	CASSLGLLQETQYF	TGTGCCAGCAGCTTGGGACTCCTCCAAGAGACCCAGTACTTC
-	TRBJ1-3	-	TRBV18	CASSPPTDFGNTIYF	TGTGCCAGCTCACCTCCGACAGATTTTGGAAACACCATATATTTT
-	TRBJ2-1	TRBD2	TRBV29-1	CSVEGGGLAGGYNEQFF	TGCAGCGTTGAAGGTGGCGGACTAGCGGGAGGGTACAATGAACAGTTCTTC
-	TRBJ1-2	TRBD1	TRBV6-5	CASSVQGESYGYTF	TGTGCCAGCAGCGTACAGGGGGAGAGCTATGGCTACACCTTC
-	TRBJ1-1	-	TRBV11-2	CASSLADRAEAFF	TGTGCCAGCAGCTTAGCGGACAGAGCTGAAGCTTTCTTT
-	TRBJ2-2	-	TRBV30	CAWSPPGLRTGELFF	TGTGCCTGGAGTCCCCCGGGACTGCGGACCGGGGAGCTGTTTTTT
-	TRBJ2-3	TRBD2	TRBV27	CASSLSTGGASTDTQYF	TGTGCCAGCAGTTTATCAACGGGGGGGGCTAGCACAGATACGCAGTATTTT
-	TRBJ2-7	-	TRBV3-1/TRBV3-2	CASSQPGRTYEQYF	TGTGCCAGCAGCCAACCAGGGCGAACCTACGAGCAGTACTTC
-	TRBJ1-5	-	TRBV4-3	CASSLKAGGQPQHF	TGCGCCAGCAGCCTAAAAGCGGGAGGTCAGCCCCAGCATTTT
-	TRBJ1-4	TRBD1	TRBV3-1/TRBV3-2	CASSQAGTGTEKLFF	TGTGCCAGCAGCCAAGCTGGGACAGGGACTGAAAAACTGTTTTTT
-	TRBJ1-1	-	TRBV18	CASSQSENTEAFF	TGTGCCAGCTCACAGTCAGAGAACACTGAAGCTTTCTTT
-	TRBJ1-5	-	TRBV19	CASSMDWSNQPQHF	TGTGCCAGTAGTATGGACTGGAGCAATCAGCCCCAGCATTTT
few	TRBJ1-2	-	TRBV15	CATSRDLAERGYGYTF	TGTGCCACCAGCAGAGATCTCGCGGAAAGGGGCTATGGCTACACCTTC